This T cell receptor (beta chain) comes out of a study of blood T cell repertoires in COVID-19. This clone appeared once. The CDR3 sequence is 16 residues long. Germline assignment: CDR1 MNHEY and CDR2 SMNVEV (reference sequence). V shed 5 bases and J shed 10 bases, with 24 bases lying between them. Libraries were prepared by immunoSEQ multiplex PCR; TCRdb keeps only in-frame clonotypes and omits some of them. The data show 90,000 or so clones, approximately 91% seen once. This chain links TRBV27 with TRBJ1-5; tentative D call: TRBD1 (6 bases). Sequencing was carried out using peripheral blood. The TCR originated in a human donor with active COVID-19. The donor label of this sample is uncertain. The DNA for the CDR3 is TGTGCCAGCAGTCTGAGTGGGGACAAAGCGTTTCTTCCCCAGCATTTT. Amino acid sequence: CASSLSGDKAFLPQHF.